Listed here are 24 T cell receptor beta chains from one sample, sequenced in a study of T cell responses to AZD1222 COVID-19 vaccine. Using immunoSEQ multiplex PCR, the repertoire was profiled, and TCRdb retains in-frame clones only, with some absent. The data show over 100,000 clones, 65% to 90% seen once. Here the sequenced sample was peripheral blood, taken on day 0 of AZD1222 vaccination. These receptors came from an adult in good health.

CDR3 sequence: CASSVDRVGNTIYF. The DNA of the CDR3 is TGTGCCAGCTCAGTCGACAGGGTTGGAAACACCATATATTTT. The chain links TRBV18 to TRBJ1-3; 7 bases are shared with TRBD1. The junction had 4 bases not matched to a gene; V was cut back by 5 bases and J by 3 bases. The V gene's germline CDR1 is KGHSH and CDR2 LQKENI. CDR3 length: 14 amino acids. Full variable domain (outside the CDR3, taken from reference TRBV18 and TRBJ1-3): NAGVMQNPRHLVRRRGQEARLRCSPMKGHSHVYWYRQLPEEGLKFMVYLQKENIIDESGMPKERFSAEFPKEGPSILRIQQVVRGDSAAYFCASSVDRVGNTIYFGEGSWLTVV.

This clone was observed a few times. The DNA of the CDR3 is TGCGCCAGCAGCTTGGATGGACAAGACTTCTACGAGCAGTACTTC. Its protein product is CASSLDGQDFYEQYF. The chain has TRBV5-1 and TRBJ2-7, with a possible D match to TRBD1 (5 bases). This CDR3 is built from 15 residues. Germline loops: CDR1 SGHRS, CDR2 YFSETQ. Trimming took 0 bases from V and 3 from J, leaving 13 bases between them. The complete variable domain, with remaining parts taken from reference TRBV5-1 and TRBJ2-7, reads KAGVTQTPRYLIKTRGQQVTLSCSPISGHRSVSWYQQTPGQGLQFLFEYFSETQRNKGNFPGRFSGRQFSNSRSEMNVSTLELGDSALYLCASSLDGQDFYEQYFGPGTRLTVT.

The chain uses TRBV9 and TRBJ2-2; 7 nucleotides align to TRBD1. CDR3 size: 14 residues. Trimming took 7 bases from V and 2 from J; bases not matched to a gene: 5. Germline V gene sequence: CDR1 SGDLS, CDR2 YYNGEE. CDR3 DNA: TGTGCCAGCCGCCGGACAGGAAACACCGGGGAGCTGTTTTTT. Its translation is CASRRTGNTGELFF. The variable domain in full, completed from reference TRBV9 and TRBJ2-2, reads DSGVTQTPKHLITATGQRVTLRCSPRSGDLSVYWYQQSLDQGLQFLIQYYNGEERAKGNILERFSAQQFPDLHSELNLSSLELGDSALYFCASRRTGNTGELFFGEGSRLTVL.

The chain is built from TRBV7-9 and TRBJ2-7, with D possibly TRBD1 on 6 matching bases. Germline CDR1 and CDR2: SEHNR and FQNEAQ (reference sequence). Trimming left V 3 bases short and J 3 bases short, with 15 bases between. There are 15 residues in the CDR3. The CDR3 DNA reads TGTGCCAGCAGCTTTACGACAGGCCTCCTCTACGAGCAGTACTTC. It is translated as CASSFTTGLLYEQYF.

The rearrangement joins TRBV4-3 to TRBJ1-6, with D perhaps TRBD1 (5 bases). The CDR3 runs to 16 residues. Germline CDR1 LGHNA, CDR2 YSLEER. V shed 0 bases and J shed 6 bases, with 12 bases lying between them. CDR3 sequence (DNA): TGCGCCAGCAGCCAAGACAGAGGGGCGGGTAATTCACCCCTCCACTTT. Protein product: CASSQDRGAGNSPLHF.

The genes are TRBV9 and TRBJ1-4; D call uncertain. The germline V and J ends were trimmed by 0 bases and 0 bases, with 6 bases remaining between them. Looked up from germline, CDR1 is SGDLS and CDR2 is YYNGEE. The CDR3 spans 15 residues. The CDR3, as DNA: TGTGCCAGCAGCGTAGACACCACAACTAATGAAAAACTGTTTTTT. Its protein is CASSVDTTTNEKLFF.

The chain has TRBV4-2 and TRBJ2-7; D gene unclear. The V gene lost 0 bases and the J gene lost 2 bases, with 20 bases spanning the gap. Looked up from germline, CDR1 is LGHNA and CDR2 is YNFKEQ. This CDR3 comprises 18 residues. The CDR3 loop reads CASSQDSMALGVAYEQYF. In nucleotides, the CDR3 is TGTGCCAGCAGCCAAGATAGTATGGCCTTAGGCGTAGCCTACGAGCAGTACTTC.

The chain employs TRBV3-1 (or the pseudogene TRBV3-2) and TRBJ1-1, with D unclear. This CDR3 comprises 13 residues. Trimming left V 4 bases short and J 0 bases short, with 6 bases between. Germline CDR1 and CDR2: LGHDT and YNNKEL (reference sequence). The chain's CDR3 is CASSRYMNTEAFF. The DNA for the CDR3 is TGTGCCAGCAGCCGATACATGAACACTGAAGCTTTCTTT.

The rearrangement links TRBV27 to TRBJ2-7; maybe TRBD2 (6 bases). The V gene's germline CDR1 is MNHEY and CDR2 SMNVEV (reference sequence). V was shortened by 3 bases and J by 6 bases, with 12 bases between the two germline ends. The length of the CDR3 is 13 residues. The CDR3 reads CASSFPGGAEQYF. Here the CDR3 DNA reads TGTGCCAGCAGTTTCCCCGGGGGAGCCGAGCAGTACTTC.

The chain's CDR3 is CASSLVRLNTF. In DNA form, the CDR3 reads TGTGCCAGCAGCTTGGTCAGATTAAACACCTTC. The chain recombines TRBV7-2 with TRBJ1-2; D gene ambiguous. Germline V gene sequence: CDR1 SGHTA, CDR2 FQGNSA. Trimming took 3 bases from V and 12 from J, leaving 11 bases between them. This CDR3 contains 11 residues.

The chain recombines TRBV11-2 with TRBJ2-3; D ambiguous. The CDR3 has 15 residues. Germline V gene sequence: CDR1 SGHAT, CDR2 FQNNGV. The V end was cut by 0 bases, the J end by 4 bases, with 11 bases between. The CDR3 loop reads CASSLDGSSSDTQYF. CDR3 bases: TGTGCCAGCAGCTTAGATGGCAGCTCCTCAGATACGCAGTATTTT. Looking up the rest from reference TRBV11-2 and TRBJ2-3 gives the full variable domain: EAGVAQSPRYKIIEKRQSVAFWCNPISGHATLYWYQQILGQGPKLLIQFQNNGVVDDSQLPKDRFSAERLKGVDSTLKIQPAKLEDSAVYLCASSLDGSSSDTQYFGPGTRLTVL.

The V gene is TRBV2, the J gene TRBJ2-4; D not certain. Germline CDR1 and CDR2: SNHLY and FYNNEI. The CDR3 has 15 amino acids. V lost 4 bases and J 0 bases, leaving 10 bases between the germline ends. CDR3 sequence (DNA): TGTGCCAGCAGTGCGGCAGGAATAGCCAAAAACATTCAGTACTTC. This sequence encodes CASSAAGIAKNIQYF.

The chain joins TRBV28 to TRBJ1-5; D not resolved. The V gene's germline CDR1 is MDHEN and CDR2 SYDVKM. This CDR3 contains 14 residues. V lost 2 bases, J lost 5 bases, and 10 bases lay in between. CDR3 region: CASSLLGFYQPQHF. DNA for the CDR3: TGTGCCAGCAGTTTACTGGGGTTTTATCAGCCCCAGCATTTT.

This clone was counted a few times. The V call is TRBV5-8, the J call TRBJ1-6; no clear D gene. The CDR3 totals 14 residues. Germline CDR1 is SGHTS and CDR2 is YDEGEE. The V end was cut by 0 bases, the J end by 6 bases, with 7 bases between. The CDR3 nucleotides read TGTGCCAGCAGCTTGGGGAGGGTTAATTCACCCCTCCACTTT. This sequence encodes CASSLGRVNSPLHF.

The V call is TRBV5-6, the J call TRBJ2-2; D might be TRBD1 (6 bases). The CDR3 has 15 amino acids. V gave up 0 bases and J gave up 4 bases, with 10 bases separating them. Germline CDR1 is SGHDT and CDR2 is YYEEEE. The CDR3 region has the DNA TGTGCCAGCAGCTTGGGGGGACACCCCACCGGGGAGCTGTTTTTT. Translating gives CASSLGGHPTGELFF.

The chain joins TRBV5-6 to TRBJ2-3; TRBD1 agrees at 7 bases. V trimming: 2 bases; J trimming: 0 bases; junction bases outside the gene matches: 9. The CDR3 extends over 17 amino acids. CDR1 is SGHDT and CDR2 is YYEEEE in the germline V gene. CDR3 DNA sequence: TGTGCCAGCAGCTTCCCGAAGGACAGGACTAGCACAGATACGCAGTATTTT. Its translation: CASSFPKDRTSTDTQYF.

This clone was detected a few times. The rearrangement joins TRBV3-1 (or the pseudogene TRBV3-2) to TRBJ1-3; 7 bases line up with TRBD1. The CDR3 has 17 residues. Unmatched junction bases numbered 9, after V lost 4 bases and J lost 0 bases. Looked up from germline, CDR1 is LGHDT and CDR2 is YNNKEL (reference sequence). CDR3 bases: TGTGCCAGCAGCCCCCGACAGGGAACCTACTCTGGAAACACCATATATTTT. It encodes CASSPRQGTYSGNTIYF.

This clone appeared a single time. The CDR3, as DNA: TGTGCCAGCAGCGTAGGCGAGGCAGACGGAGGTGGTTCACCCCTCCACTTT. Amino acid sequence: CASSVGEADGGGSPLHF. V usage is TRBV9 and J usage is TRBJ1-6, with unresolved D. This CDR3 has 17 amino acids. Trimming left V 0 bases short and J 9 bases short, with 19 bases between. The V gene's germline CDR1 is SGDLS and CDR2 YYNGEE.

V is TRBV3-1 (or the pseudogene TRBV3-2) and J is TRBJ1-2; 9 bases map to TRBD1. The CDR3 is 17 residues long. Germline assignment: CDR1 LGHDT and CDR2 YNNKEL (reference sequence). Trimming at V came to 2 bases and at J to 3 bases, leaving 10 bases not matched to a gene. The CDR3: CASSQPLNWTGDYGYTF. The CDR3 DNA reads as TGTGCCAGCAGCCAACCCCTAAATTGGACAGGGGACTATGGCTACACCTTC.

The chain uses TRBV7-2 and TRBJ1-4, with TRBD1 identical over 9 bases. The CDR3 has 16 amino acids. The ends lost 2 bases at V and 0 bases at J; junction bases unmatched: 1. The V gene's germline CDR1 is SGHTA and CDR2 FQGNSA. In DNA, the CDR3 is TGTGCCAGCAGCTTACGGACAGGGGCAACTAATGAAAAACTGTTTTTT. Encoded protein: CASSLRTGATNEKLFF.

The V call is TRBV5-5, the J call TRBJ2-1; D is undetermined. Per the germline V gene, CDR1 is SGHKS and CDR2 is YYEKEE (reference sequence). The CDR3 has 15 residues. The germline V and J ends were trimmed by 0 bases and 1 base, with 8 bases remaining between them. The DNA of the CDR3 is TGTGCCAGCAGCTTGGCGTCAGGTTCCTACAATGAGCAGTTCTTC. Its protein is CASSLASGSYNEQFF.

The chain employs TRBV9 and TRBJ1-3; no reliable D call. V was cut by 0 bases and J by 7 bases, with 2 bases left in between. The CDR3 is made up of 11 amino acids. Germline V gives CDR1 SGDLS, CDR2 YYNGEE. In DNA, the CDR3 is TGTGCCAGCAGCGTAGAGAACACCATATATTTT. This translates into CASSVENTIYF.

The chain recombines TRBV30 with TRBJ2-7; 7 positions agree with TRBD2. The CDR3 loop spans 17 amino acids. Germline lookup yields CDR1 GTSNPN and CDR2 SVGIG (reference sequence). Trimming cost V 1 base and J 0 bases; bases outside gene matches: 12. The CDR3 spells CAWSGTGGWIDSYEQYF. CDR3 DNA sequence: TGTGCCTGGAGTGGTACGGGGGGATGGATAGACTCCTACGAGCAGTACTTC. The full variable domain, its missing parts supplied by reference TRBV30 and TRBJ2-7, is SQTIHQWPATLVQPVGSPLSLECTVEGTSNPNLYWYRQAAGRGLQLLFYSVGIGQISSEVPQNLSASRPQDRQFILSSKKLLLSDSGFYLCAWSGTGGWIDSYEQYFGPGTRLTVT.

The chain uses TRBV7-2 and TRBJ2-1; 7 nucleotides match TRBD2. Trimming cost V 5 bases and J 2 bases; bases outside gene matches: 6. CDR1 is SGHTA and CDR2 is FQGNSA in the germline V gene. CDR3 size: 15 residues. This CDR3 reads CASSLGGNPYNEQFF. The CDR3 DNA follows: TGTGCCAGCAGCCTGGGGGGGAACCCCTACAATGAGCAGTTCTTC.